These T cell receptor beta chains were read from a single sample in a study of CD8+CD57+ T cells in acquired aplastic anemia. From the reads, TCRdb called clonotypes with MiXCR, one entry per CDR3 protein. The table has around 170,000 distinct CDR3 sequences, roughly half seen once. The sequencing input was sorted CD4+, CD8+, or CD8+CD57+ T cells (not recorded which) from PBMCs. The origin of the receptors is a human donor with aplastic anemia. The CDR3 runs from the conserved cysteine through the conserved F or W. A D gene is named only where the DNA matches it firmly. For some rows the clone size is stated as once, few or many, or as a class when expanded; others skip it.

v_gene	abundance	d_gene	len	j_gene	CDR3aa	CDR3nt
TRBV5-8	many	TRBD1	15	TRBJ1-2	CASSLGQGDLYGYTF	TGTGCCAGCAGCTTGGGTCAGGGGGACCTCTATGGCTACACCTTC
TRBV19	many	TRBD1	15	TRBJ1-6	CASSRQGGYNSPLHF	TGTGCCAGTAGTAGACAGGGGGGTTATAATTCACCCCTCCACTTT
TRBV18	-	-	14	TRBJ1-6	CASSTDSLNSPLHF	TGTGCCAGCTCAACGGACTCACTTAATTCACCCCTCCACTTT
TRBV24-1	many	TRBD1	17	TRBJ2-1	CATSDLSGTGTYNEQFF	TGTGCCACCAGTGATTTGTCGGGGACAGGTACCTACAATGAGCAGTTCTTC
TRBV10-3	-	TRBD2	17	TRBJ2-3	CAISERVVAGRSDTQYF	TGTGCCATCAGTGAGAGGGTGGTAGCGGGGCGGTCAGATACGCAGTATTTT
TRBV11-2	many	-	17	TRBJ2-3	CASSLDFGTTRGRTQYF	TGTGCCAGCAGCTTAGATTTTGGGACCACCCGAGGGAGGACGCAGTATTTT
TRBV12-3/TRBV12-4	-	TRBD2	13	TRBJ2-7	CASSLRELYEQYF	TGTGCCAGCAGTTTGCGGGAGCTCTACGAGCAGTACTTC
TRBV15	-	-	14	TRBJ2-7	CATSRPSREYEQYF	TGTGCCACCAGCAGGCCCTCCAGGGAATACGAGCAGTACTTC
TRBV25-1	-	TRBD1	13	TRBJ1-1	CASSEVDRSEAFF	TGTGCCAGCAGTGAAGTGGACAGGTCTGAAGCTTTCTTT
TRBV5-1	-	-	16	TRBJ1-2	CASSFSGGSYLRGYTF	TGCGCCAGCAGCTTTAGCGGGGGCAGCTATCTTCGAGGCTACACCTTC
TRBV2	-	TRBD1	15	TRBJ2-5	CASRQGGPSGETQYF	TGTGCCAGCAGACAGGGGGGACCCTCGGGGGAGACCCAGTACTTC
TRBV15	-	TRBD1	13	TRBJ1-6	CATSRDRVSPLHF	TGTGCCACCAGCAGGGACAGGGTTTCCCCCCTCCACTTT
TRBV20-1	-	-	16	TRBJ2-7	CSARGPGFRAGYEQYF	TGCAGTGCTAGAGGGCCAGGGTTCAGAGCGGGTTACGAGCAGTACTTC
TRBV20-1	many	-	15	TRBJ1-3	CSASSIASSGNTIYF	TGCAGTGCTAGTTCAATTGCCAGCTCTGGAAACACCATATATTTT
TRBV24-1	-	-	15	TRBJ2-3	CATSDPLGVGDTQYF	TGTGCCACCAGTGACCCGTTAGGGGTGGGAGATACGCAGTATTTT
TRBV19	-	-	15	TRBJ2-7	CASSMSTASTYEQYF	TGTGCCAGTAGTATGTCAACGGCCTCTACCTACGAGCAGTACTTC
TRBV2	-	-	14	TRBJ2-7	CASSAGTLTYEQYF	TGTGCCAGCAGTGCAGGGACACTGACCTACGAGCAGTACTTC
TRBV9	-	TRBD2	13	TRBJ2-1	CASSRTSGVFQFF	TGTGCCAGCAGCAGGACTAGCGGGGTCTTCCAGTTCTTC
TRBV20-1	-	TRBD1	13	TRBJ2-7	CSARGGQSYEQYF	TGCAGTGCTAGAGGGGGACAGTCCTACGAGCAGTACTTC
TRBV10-3	-	TRBD2	18	TRBJ2-1	CAISGAGTSGGSYNEQFF	TGTGCCATCAGTGGAGCCGGGACTAGCGGGGGGTCGTACAATGAGCAGTTCTTC
TRBV10-3	-	-	13	TRBJ2-2	CAISDSPTGELFF	TGTGCCATCAGCGACAGTCCGACCGGGGAGCTGTTTTTT
TRBV5-1	-	-	17	TRBJ2-6	CASSQLLQGSGANVLTF	TGCGCCAGCAGCCAATTATTGCAGGGTTCTGGGGCCAACGTCCTGACTTTC
TRBV14	many	TRBD1	19	TRBJ1-5	CASSQETALARGSNQPQHF	TGTGCCAGCAGCCAAGAAACCGCTTTGGCCAGGGGGTCCAATCAGCCCCAGCATTTT
TRBV2	-	TRBD2	15	TRBJ2-7	CASMGGTSGRGEQYF	TGTGCCAGCATGGGAGGGACTAGCGGGAGGGGTGAGCAGTACTTC
TRBV2	-	-	15	TRBJ2-5	CASSASGGEMETQYF	TGTGCCAGCAGTGCCTCCGGAGGGGAGATGGAGACCCAGTACTTC
TRBV2	medium-sized	TRBD1	15	TRBJ1-4	CASSASTGVAVKLFF	TGTGCCAGCAGTGCCTCGACAGGGGTAGCGGTAAAACTGTTTTTT
TRBV3-1	many	-	14	TRBJ2-7	CASSQDLALYEQYF	TGTGCCAGCAGCCAAGACCTAGCACTCTACGAGCAGTACTTC
TRBV4-3	many	TRBD2	17	TRBJ2-5	CASSQELGLGPEGTQYF	TGCGCCAGCAGCCAAGAATTGGGACTAGGACCCGAGGGGACCCAGTACTTC
TRBV2	many	-	14	TRBJ1-5	CASSWEGHRQPQHF	TGTGCCAGCAGTTGGGAGGGTCATCGCCAGCCCCAGCATTTT
TRBV2	many	-	16	TRBJ1-5	CASSGRGTGSNQPQHF	TGTGCCAGCAGTGGTAGGGGAACGGGGAGCAATCAGCCCCAGCATTTT
TRBV4-2	few	TRBD2	16	TRBJ2-3	CASSHSQAGGPDTQYF	TGTGCCAGCAGCCACTCTCAAGCGGGAGGCCCAGATACGCAGTATTTT
TRBV7-9	-	-	15	TRBJ2-7	CASSLASGGADEQYF	TGTGCCAGCAGCTTAGCATCCGGAGGAGCGGACGAGCAGTACTTC
TRBV29-1	-	TRBD2	16	TRBJ2-2	CSVPGLAGGGTGELFF	TGCAGCGTTCCGGGACTAGCGGGAGGTGGGACCGGGGAGCTGTTTTTT
TRBV20-1	-	-	14	TRBJ1-1	CSASSRQANTEAFF	TGCAGTGCTAGCTCTAGACAGGCAAACACTGAAGCTTTCTTT
TRBV9	many	TRBD2	17	TRBJ2-1	CASSVSTGRAPYNEQFF	TGTGCCAGCAGCGTATCGACCGGGAGGGCCCCTTACAATGAGCAGTTCTTC
TRBV6-2/TRBV6-3	few	TRBD1	19	TRBJ2-7	CASSYSMVGQGAFNYEQYF	TGTGCCAGCAGTTACTCGATGGTGGGACAGGGGGCCTTCAACTACGAGCAGTACTTC
TRBV7-8	-	-	12	TRBJ1-2	CASSDPAYGYTF	TGTGCCAGCAGCGACCCGGCTTATGGCTACACCTTC
TRBV20-1	once	TRBD2	14	TRBJ2-7	CSARGLAGYYEQYF	TGCAGCGCTAGGGGACTAGCGGGCTATTACGAGCAGTACTTC
TRBV20-1	-	TRBD1	15	TRBJ2-7	CSASRLDRGSYEQYF	TGCAGTGCTAGTCGTCTTGACAGGGGGTCATACGAGCAGTACTTC
TRBV7-2	once	-	13	TRBJ2-7	CASSPNRAIAQYF	TGTGCCAGCAGCCCGAACCGGGCGATTGCGCAGTACTTC
TRBV29-1	few	-	12	TRBJ1-1	CSVEALNTEAFF	TGCAGCGTTGAGGCACTGAACACTGAAGCTTTCTTT
TRBV24-1	few	-	15	TRBJ2-3	CATSDFEGWRSTQYF	TGTGCCACCAGTGATTTCGAGGGTTGGCGCTCGACGCAGTATTTT
TRBV24-1	many	TRBD1	17	TRBJ2-2	CATSDPRGTGGTGELFF	TGTGCCACCAGTGACCCGCGTGGGACAGGGGGTACCGGGGAGCTGTTTTTT
TRBV19	-	-	13	TRBJ2-3	CASSIGGLDTQYF	TGTGCCAGTAGTATAGGGGGCTTGGATACGCAGTATTTT
TRBV2	many	-	14	TRBJ2-5	CASVHDGLQETQYF	TGTGCCAGCGTCCATGATGGGCTCCAAGAGACCCAGTACTTC
TRBV4-2	many	-	16	TRBJ1-6	CASSQDGGASNSPLHF	TGTGCCAGCAGCCAAGACGGGGGGGCCTCAAATTCACCCCTCCACTTT
TRBV10-1	-	-	15	TRBJ1-2	CASSEDRTPNYGYTF	TGCGCCAGCAGTGAGGACAGGACCCCTAACTATGGCTACACCTTC
TRBV19	few	-	13	TRBJ1-3	CASKPGVGNTIYF	TGTGCCAGTAAGCCGGGTGTAGGAAACACCATATATTTT
TRBV19	-	-	16	TRBJ1-1	CASTDRGGAMNTEAFF	TGTGCCAGTACCGATAGGGGAGGGGCCATGAACACTGAAGCTTTCTTT
TRBV20-1	-	-	14	TRBJ1-6	CSAPPGRGNSPLHF	TGCAGTGCCCCGCCGGGGAGGGGCAATTCACCCCTCCACTTT